This T cell receptor (beta chain) was documented in a study of blood T cell repertoires in COVID-19. In the source study's methods: Estimation of nucleated cell counts was performed using reference gene primer amplification. The protocol was immunoSEQ multiplex PCR, while the TCRdb copy is restricted to in-frame clones and leaves out a portion. V, J and clone size are taken as reported in that table, and D and trimming were inferred from the DNA itself. The table shows roughly 500,000 clones, with around 89% occurring only once. Germline lookup yields CDR1 MGHDK and CDR2 SYGVNS. V shed 2 bases, J shed 0 bases, and the junction held 2 bases outside the gene matches. The CDR3 consists of 16 residues. Recruits, aged roughly 18 to 89 years, lived in 24 US areas. Each participant's cohort was designated according to participant-reported clinical history.

Sequencing was done on a sample of PBMCs or T cells enriched from blood (not recorded which). This receptor was identified in a woman aged 40 to 55 who had recovered from COVID-19. V usage is TRBV25-1 and J usage is TRBJ2-2; TRBD2 aligns across 8 bases. The CDR3 sequence: CASSETGLANTGELFF. In DNA form, the CDR3 reads TGTGCCAGCAGTGAAACGGGACTAGCGAACACCGGGGAGCTGTTTTTT.